This TCR beta chain is drawn from a study of blood T cell repertoires in COVID-19. Authors' processing steps: Amplifying reference gene primers gave estimates of nucleated cell counts. Repertoires were generated with immunoSEQ multiplex PCR, while TCRdb's copy carries only in-frame clones and drops some. V, J and clone size are taken as reported in that table, and D and trimming were inferred from the DNA itself. In the table there are 55,000 to 80,000 clones, roughly 80% of which are singletons. This CDR3 is 15 amino acids long. With 4 bases clipped from V and 1 base from J, the junction kept 5 bases outside the gene matches. CDR1 and CDR2 (germline): SGHAT, FQNNGV.

The chain combines TRBV11-2 with TRBJ1-2; 8 nucleotides match TRBD1. The specimen was peripheral blood. The TCR comes from a woman of 80 years or more with active or convalescent COVID-19. CDR3 protein: CASSSTGALNYGYTF. The CDR3 DNA sequence: TGTGCCAGCAGCTCGACAGGGGCTCTTAACTATGGCTACACCTTC.